One sample yielded the 15 T cell receptor beta chains listed below, sequenced in a study of CD8 T cells in ankylosing spondylitis. Via MiXCR, TCRdb re-called the 5' RACE reads, giving one row per CDR3 protein. Among a few hundred thousand distinct CDR3 sequences listed, roughly 25% were seen once. Sequencing was performed on blood, either unsorted or a sorted T cell fraction (not recorded which). The receptors originated from a male donor with ankylosing spondylitis or in good health (not recorded which).

This clonotype was seen more than once but under ten times. The chain is built from TRBV7-8 and TRBJ2-3; 12 bases agree with TRBD2. Looked up from germline, CDR1 is SGHVS and CDR2 is FQNEAQ. This CDR3 region has 15 residues. V lost 4 bases and J lost 4; bases outside the gene matches: 3. The CDR3, as DNA: TGTGCCAGCAGCTCTAGACTAGCGGGGGCAGATACGCAGTATTTT. It specifies CASSSRLAGADTQYF.

The rearrangement joins TRBV5-5 to TRBJ1-5; D uncertain. CDR1 is SGHKS, CDR2 YYEKEE, per germline (reference sequence). V was shortened by 0 bases and J by 5 bases, with 12 bases between the two germline ends. This CDR3 is built from 15 residues. The CDR3 DNA reads TGTGCCAGCAGCTTGGGAGGCAGGTGGGATCAGCCCCAGCATTTT. Its translation: CASSLGGRWDQPQHF.

The rearrangement links TRBV9 to TRBJ2-7; tentatively, D is TRBD2 (5 bases). CDR3 length: 15 amino acids. Germline V gives CDR1 SGDLS, CDR2 YYNGEE. Trimming shortened V by 0 bases and J by 3 bases, and 13 bases separated the two germline ends. CDR3 nucleotide sequence: TGTGCCAGCAGCGTAGTTCCGGGAAGGGACTACGAGCAGTACTTC. Amino acid sequence: CASSVVPGRDYEQYF.

This clonotype was recorded a few times. V usage is TRBV29-1 and J usage is TRBJ2-3; D not certain. Germline V lookup: CDR1 SQVTM, CDR2 ANQGSEA. The V end lost 5 bases, the J end lost 4 bases, and 13 bases lay between the germline ends. The CDR3 covers 13 residues. CDR3 residues: CSVPSPSPDTQYF. The CDR3 coding sequence is TGCAGCGTTCCCTCCCCGTCGCCAGATACGCAGTATTTT.

The CDR3 bases are TGCGCCAGCAGTGCAGAGGGGGCTGTCTACGAGCAGTACTTC. It encodes CASSAEGAVYEQYF. The chain combines TRBV10-2 with TRBJ2-7; 7 bases fit TRBD1. Per germline, CDR1 WSHSY and CDR2 SAAADI. CDR3 length: 14 amino acids. The V gene end was trimmed by 4 bases and the J gene end by 3 bases; junction bases not matched to a gene: 6.

This clonotype was observed at least ten times. The chain joins TRBV29-1 to TRBJ2-1, with 7 bases identical to TRBD1. The CDR3 runs 15 residues. Losses at the gene ends were 4 bases for V and 0 bases for J; bases not matched to a gene: 6. The germline gives CDR1 SQVTM, CDR2 ANQGSEA. The CDR3 nucleotides read TGCAGCGTTGGGGACAGTGATAGCTCCTACAATGAGCAGTTCTTC. It specifies CSVGDSDSSYNEQFF.

The table lists this clonotype with a few counts. This sequence joins TRBV12-3 or TRBV12-4 and TRBJ1-5; D ambiguous. The CDR3 contains 14 residues. V was clipped by 5 bases and J by 6 bases, with 14 bases between them. CDR3 region: CASSPRPLSQPQHF. Written as DNA, the CDR3 is TGTGCCAGCAGTCCCAGGCCGTTAAGTCAGCCCCAGCATTTT.

V gene TRBV6-5 combines with J gene TRBJ2-1, with 8 nucleotides matching TRBD1. The germline V gene has CDR1 MNHEY and CDR2 SVGAGI. Trimming removed 2 bases from V and 4 bases from J; junction bases left unmatched: 7. The CDR3 runs 16 residues. CDR3 residues: CASSYARDRLYNEQFF. The CDR3 nucleotides are TGTGCCAGCAGTTACGCCCGGGACAGGCTATACAATGAGCAGTTCTTC.

This clonotype has a count of ten or more. The V and J genes are TRBV4-2 and TRBJ2-3; a possible D gene is TRBD1 (6 bases). Trimming left V 2 bases short and J 4 bases short, with 10 bases between. The CDR3 contains 14 residues. Germline loops: CDR1 LGHNA, CDR2 YNFKEQ. The DNA for the CDR3 is TGTGCCAGCAGCCAACGACAGGCAGCAGATACGCAGTATTTT. Translating gives CASSQRQAADTQYF.

This clonotype has only a few counts. The chain links TRBV20-1 to TRBJ2-2, with D possibly TRBD2 on 5 matching bases. This CDR3 has 16 amino acids. The ends were cut back, 1 base at V and 1 base at J, with 13 bases in the middle. Germline V lookup: CDR1 DFQATT, CDR2 SNEGSKA (reference sequence). CDR3 sequence (DNA): TGCAGTGCTAGAGTCGGTTTAGGAGGGAACACCGGGGAGCTGTTTTTT. Its protein product is CSARVGLGGNTGELFF.

This clonotype was found many times. V and J are TRBV11-2 and TRBJ2-1; TRBD1 is a possible D gene (5 bases). The V gene lost 5 bases and the J gene lost 7 bases, with 15 bases spanning the gap. Germline CDR1 SGHAT, CDR2 FQNNGV. This CDR3 has 14 amino acids. The CDR3 protein is CASSALVWTNEQFF. CDR3 DNA sequence: TGTGCCAGCAGCGCCCTGGTGTGGACAAATGAGCAGTTCTTC.

J is TRBJ2-7 and V is TRBV5-1; D possibly corresponds to TRBD1 (7 bases). This CDR3 is built from 12 residues. The germline V and J ends were trimmed by 4 bases and 5 bases, with 10 bases remaining between them. CDR1 SGHRS and CDR2 YFSETQ come from the germline V gene. The CDR3 DNA reads as TGCGCCAGCAGCGCCAGGGGGGACGAGCAGTACTTC. Protein sequence: CASSARGDEQYF.

This clonotype appeared once. This chain joins TRBV7-6 and TRBJ2-3; 7 nucleotides agree with TRBD2. J lost 1 base, V lost 6 bases, and 4 bases had no gene match. Germline assignment: CDR1 SGHVS and CDR2 FNYEAQ. The CDR3 extends over 14 amino acids. The CDR3 is CASRAAGGTDTQYF. Here the CDR3 DNA reads TGTGCCAGCAGGGCCGCGGGGGGCACAGATACGCAGTATTTT.

This clonotype was seen at least ten times. The V gene is TRBV4-1, the J gene TRBJ2-5; D gene unclear. Germline-derived CDR1 and CDR2 are MGHRA and YSYEKL. Trimming cost V 2 bases and J 4 bases, with 8 bases left between them. The CDR3 totals 13 residues. The CDR3 loop is CASSQTHPETQYF. DNA of the CDR3: TGCGCCAGCAGCCAAACACACCCAGAGACCCAGTACTTC.

CDR3 in DNA: TGTGCCAGCAGTGACGTAGAGACCCAGTACTTC. Its protein is CASSDVETQYF. J is TRBJ2-5 and V is TRBV25-1, with D unclear. The germline V gene encodes CDR1 MGHDK and CDR2 SYGVNS. The CDR3 sequence is 11 residues long. The V gene lost 3 bases and the J gene lost 4 bases, with 3 bases spanning the gap.